This TCR beta chain was captured in a study of T cell responses to AZD1222 COVID-19 vaccine. Study-level findings and limits: No repertoire was sampled before or during the peak T cell response, only after it. Donors were mostly white British, more females; clonal diversity possibly underestimated.

Data came from immunoSEQ multiplex PCR; TCRdb stores just in-frame clones and leaves some out. The repertoire holds 65,000 to 100,000 clones, with 70% to 90% as singletons. This clone was detected a few times. What it recognizes is unknown. The V gene's germline CDR1 is MGHDK and CDR2 SYGVNS. The CDR3 spans 13 residues. V lost 8 bases, J lost 8 bases, and 9 bases stayed unmatched. The source is an adult in good health. The sequencing used peripheral blood, collected on day 0 of AZD1222 vaccination. The chain has TRBV25-1 and TRBJ2-1; 7 bases fit TRBD2. CDR3 in DNA: TGTGCCAGCTTAGGGAGGGGTGTCTATGAGCAGTTCTTC. It encodes CASLGRGVYEQFF.